The sequence of this TCR beta chain was determined in a study of blood T cells in healthy people across ages. Through a sample-barcoded 5' primer and a J-beta primer mix, a second PCR was run for about 6 to 11 cycles. MiXCR, run by TCRdb on the 5' RACE reads, gives a single entry per CDR3 protein. The sample has about 670,000 distinct CDR3 sequences; 52% are singletons. The CDR3 totals 14 residues. The V gene end was trimmed by 3 bases and the J gene end by 4 bases; junction bases not matched to a gene: 4. The sequenced sample was blood. The chain is built from TRBV12-3 or TRBV12-4 and TRBJ2-7, with 9 bases lining up with TRBD2. The TCR comes from an elderly woman in good health. CDR3 in amino acids: CASSFVSGGYEQYF. CDR3 nucleotide sequence: TGTGCCAGCAGTTTCGTTAGCGGGGGATACGAGCAGTACTTC.